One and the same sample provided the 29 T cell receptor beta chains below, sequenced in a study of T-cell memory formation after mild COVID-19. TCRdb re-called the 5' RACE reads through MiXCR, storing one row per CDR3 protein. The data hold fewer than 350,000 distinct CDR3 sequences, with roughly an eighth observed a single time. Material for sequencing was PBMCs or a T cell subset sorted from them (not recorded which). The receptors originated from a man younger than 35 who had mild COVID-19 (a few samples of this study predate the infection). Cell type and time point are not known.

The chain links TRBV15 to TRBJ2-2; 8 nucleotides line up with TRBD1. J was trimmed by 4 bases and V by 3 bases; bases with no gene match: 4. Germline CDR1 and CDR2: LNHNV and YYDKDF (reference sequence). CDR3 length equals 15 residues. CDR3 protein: CATSRDRDLTGELFF. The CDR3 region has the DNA TGTGCCACCAGCAGGGACAGGGACCTCACCGGGGAGCTGTTTTTT.

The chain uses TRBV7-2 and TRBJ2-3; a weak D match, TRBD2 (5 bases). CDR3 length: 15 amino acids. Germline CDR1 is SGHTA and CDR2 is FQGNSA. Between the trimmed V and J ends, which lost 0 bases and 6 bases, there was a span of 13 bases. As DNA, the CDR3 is TGTGCCAGCAGCTTAGCAGGAGGTCGGAAGGATACGCAGTATTTT. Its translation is CASSLAGGRKDTQYF.

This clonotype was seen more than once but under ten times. The CDR3 coding sequence is TGCGCCAGCAGCCCAGCTTGGGCGGGACAGGGGGGCCCCTACGAGCAGTACTTC. Translated: CASSPAWAGQGGPYEQYF. The chain is built from TRBV5-1 and TRBJ2-7, with TRBD1 matching 11 bases. CDR3 size: 18 residues. V lost 4 bases, J lost 2 bases, and 14 bases stayed unmatched. The germline gives CDR1 SGHRS, CDR2 YFSETQ. Combining the CDR3 with reference TRBV5-1 and TRBJ2-7 gives the whole variable domain KAGVTQTPRYLIKTRGQQVTLSCSPISGHRSVSWYQQTPGQGLQFLFEYFSETQRNKGNFPGRFSGRQFSNSRSEMNVSTLELGDSALYLCASSPAWAGQGGPYEQYFGPGTRLTVT.

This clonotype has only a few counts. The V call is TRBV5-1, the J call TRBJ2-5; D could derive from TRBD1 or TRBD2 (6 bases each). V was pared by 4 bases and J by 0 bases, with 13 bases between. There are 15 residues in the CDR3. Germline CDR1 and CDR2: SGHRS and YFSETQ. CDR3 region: CASSPGASYQETQYF. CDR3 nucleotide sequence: TGCGCCAGCAGCCCGGGGGCCAGCTACCAAGAGACCCAGTACTTC.

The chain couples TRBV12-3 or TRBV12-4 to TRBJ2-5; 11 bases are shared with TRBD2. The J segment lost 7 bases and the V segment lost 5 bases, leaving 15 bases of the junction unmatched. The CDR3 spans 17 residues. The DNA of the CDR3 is TGTGCCAGCAGTCCCGGGGCTAGCGGGGGGCTATTCGGGACCCAGTACTTC. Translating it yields CASSPGASGGLFGTQYF.

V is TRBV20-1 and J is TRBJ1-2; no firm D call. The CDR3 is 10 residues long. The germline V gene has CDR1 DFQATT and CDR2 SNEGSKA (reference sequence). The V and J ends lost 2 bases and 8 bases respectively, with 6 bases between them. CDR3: CSARFTGYTF. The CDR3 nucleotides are TGCAGTGCTAGATTCACCGGCTACACCTTC.

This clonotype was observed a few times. The DNA for the CDR3 is TGTGCCAGCAGCCAAGAAGAGGTCGGACTAGGGGCCGCCGGGGAGCTGTTTTTT. Translated: CASSQEEVGLGAAGELFF. The chain recombines TRBV4-2 with TRBJ2-2, with 7 positions matching TRBD2. CDR1 and CDR2 (germline): LGHNA, YNFKEQ. V gave up 0 bases and J gave up 6 bases; unmatched junction bases: 13. The CDR3 loop spans 18 amino acids.

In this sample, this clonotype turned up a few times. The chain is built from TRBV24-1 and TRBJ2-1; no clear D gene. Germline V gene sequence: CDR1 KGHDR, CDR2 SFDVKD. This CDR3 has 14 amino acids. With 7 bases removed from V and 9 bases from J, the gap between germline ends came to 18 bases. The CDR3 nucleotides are TGTGCCACCAGCCCAGCTGGGGTAGATCCTGAGCAGTTCTTC. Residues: CATSPAGVDPEQFF.

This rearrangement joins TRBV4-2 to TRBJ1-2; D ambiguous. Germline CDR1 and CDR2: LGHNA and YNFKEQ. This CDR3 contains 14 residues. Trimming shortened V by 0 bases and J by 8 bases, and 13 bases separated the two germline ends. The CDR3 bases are TGTGCCAGCAGCCAAGATGATGCGGTGAGCGGCTACACCTTC. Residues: CASSQDDAVSGYTF.

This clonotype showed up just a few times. CDR3 coding DNA: TGTGCCTGGAAGGGGACATTGAACACCGGGGAGCTGTTTTTT. It codes for CAWKGTLNTGELFF. This chain uses TRBV30 with TRBJ2-2, with D possibly TRBD1 on 6 matching bases. CDR1 is GTSNPN and CDR2 is SVGIG in the germline V gene (reference sequence). The CDR3 spans 14 residues. Trimming took off 4 bases at V and 1 base at J, with 10 bases between the two ends.

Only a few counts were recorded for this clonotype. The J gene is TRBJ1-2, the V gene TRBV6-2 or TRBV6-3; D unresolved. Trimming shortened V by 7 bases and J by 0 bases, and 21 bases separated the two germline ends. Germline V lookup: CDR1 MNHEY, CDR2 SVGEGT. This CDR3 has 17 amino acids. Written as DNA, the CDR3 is TGTGCCAGCACCCAGGACCGAACCCGGGCGTCTAACTATGGCTACACCTTC. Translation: CASTQDRTRASNYGYTF.

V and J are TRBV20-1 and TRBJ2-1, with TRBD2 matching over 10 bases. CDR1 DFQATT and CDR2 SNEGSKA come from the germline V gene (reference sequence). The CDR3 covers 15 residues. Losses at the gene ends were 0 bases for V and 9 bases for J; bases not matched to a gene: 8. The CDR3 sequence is CSARDPSGGAGEQFF. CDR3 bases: TGCAGTGCTAGAGATCCCAGCGGGGGGGCGGGTGAGCAGTTCTTC.

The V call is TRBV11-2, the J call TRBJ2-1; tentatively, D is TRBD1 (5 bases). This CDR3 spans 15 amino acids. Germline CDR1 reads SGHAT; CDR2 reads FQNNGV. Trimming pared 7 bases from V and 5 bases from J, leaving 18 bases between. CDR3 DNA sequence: TGTGCCAGCATGGTCACCCTGGACACTGACAATGAGCAGTTCTTC. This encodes CASMVTLDTDNEQFF.

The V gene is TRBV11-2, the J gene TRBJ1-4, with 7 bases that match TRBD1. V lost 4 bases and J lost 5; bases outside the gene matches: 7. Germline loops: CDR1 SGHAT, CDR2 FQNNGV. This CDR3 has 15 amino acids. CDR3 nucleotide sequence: TGTGCCAGCAGCTCCCGGACAGGAGAAAATGAAAAACTGTTTTTT. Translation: CASSSRTGENEKLFF.

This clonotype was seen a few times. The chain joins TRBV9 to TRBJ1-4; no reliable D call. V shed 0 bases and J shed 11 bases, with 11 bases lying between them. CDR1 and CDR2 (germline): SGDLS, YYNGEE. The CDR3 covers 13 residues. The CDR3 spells CASSVAAGGKLFF. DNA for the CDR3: TGTGCCAGCAGCGTAGCGGCAGGAGGGAAACTGTTTTTT.

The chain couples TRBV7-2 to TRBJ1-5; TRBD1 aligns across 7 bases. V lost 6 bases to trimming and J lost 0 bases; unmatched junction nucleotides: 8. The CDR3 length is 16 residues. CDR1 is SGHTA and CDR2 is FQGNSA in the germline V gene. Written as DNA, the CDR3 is TGTGCCAGCAGTTCACTGCAGGGGGGTAGCAATCAGCCCCAGCATTTT. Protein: CASSSLQGGSNQPQHF.

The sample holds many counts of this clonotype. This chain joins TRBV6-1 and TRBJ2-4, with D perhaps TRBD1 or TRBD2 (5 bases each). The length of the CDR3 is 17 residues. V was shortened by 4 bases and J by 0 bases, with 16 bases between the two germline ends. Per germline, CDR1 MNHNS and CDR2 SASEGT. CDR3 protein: CASSGAVRGLAKNIQYF. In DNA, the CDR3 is TGTGCCAGCAGTGGCGCTGTCCGGGGCCTAGCCAAAAACATTCAGTACTTC.

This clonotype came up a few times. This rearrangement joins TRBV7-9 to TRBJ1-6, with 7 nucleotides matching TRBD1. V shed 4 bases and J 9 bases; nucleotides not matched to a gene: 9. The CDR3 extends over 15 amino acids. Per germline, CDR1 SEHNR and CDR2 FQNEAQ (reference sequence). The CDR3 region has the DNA TGTGCCAGCAGCTCCGGACAGGCTCTGAGTTCACCCCTCCACTTT. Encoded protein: CASSSGQALSSPLHF.

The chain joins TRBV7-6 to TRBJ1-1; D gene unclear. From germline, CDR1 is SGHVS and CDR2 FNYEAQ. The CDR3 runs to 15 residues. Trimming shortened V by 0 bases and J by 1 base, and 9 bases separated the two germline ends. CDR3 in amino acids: CASSLAGSSNTEAFF. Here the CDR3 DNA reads TGTGCCAGCAGCTTAGCCGGGTCATCGAACACTGAAGCTTTCTTT.

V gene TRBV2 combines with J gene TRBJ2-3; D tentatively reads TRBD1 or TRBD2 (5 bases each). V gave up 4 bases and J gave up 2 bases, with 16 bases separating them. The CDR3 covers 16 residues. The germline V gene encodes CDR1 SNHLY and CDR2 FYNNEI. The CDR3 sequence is CASSGVGTWDTDTQYF. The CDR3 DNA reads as TGTGCCAGCAGTGGGGTGGGGACCTGGGACACAGATACGCAGTATTTT.

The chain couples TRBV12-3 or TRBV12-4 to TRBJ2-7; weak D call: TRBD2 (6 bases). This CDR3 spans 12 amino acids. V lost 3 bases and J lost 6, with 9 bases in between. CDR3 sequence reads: CASSFGGFEQYF. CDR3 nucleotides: TGTGCCAGCAGTTTTGGGGGGTTCGAGCAGTACTTC.

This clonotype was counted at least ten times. The DNA for the CDR3 is TGCGCCAGCAGCCAGGTGGGGGGCCGGGAGACCCAGTACTTC. Its translation: CASSQVGGRETQYF. This chain links TRBV4-3 with TRBJ2-5, with D tentatively TRBD1 or TRBD2 (6 bases each). Deletions cut 3 bases from V and 5 bases from J, with 13 bases between. The CDR3 consists of 14 residues. Germline V gives CDR1 LGHNA, CDR2 YSLEER.

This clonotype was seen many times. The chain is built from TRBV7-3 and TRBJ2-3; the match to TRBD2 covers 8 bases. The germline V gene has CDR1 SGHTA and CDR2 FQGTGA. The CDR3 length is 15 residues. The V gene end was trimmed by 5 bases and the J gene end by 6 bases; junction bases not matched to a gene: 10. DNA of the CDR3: TGTGCCAGCAGCCCGGGACTAGTAGGGGCGGATACGCAGTATTTT. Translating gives CASSPGLVGADTQYF. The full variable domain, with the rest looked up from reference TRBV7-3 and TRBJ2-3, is GAGVSQTPSNKVTEKGKYVELRCDPISGHTALYWYRQSLGQGPEFLIYFQGTGAADDSGLPNDRFFAVRPEGSVSTLKIQRTERGDSAVYLCASSPGLVGADTQYFGPGTRLTVL.

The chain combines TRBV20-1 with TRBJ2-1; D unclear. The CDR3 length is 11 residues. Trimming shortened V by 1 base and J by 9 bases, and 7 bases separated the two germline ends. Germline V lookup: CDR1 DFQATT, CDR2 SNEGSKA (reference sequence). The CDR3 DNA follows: TGCAGTGCTAGAGGGACGGGTGAGCAGTTCTTC. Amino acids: CSARGTGEQFF.

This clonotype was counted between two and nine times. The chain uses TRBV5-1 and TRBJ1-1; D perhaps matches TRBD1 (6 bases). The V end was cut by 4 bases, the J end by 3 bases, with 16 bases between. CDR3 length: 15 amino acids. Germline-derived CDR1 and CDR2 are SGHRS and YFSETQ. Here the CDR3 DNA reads TGCGCCAGCAGCATCGGGGGGGCCGGGGACACTGAAGCTTTCTTT. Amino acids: CASSIGGAGDTEAFF.

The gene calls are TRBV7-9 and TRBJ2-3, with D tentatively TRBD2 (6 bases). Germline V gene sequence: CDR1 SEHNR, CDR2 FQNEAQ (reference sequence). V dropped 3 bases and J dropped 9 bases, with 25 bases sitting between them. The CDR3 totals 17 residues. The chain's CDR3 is CASSLAPAGPTPRTQYF. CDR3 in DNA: TGTGCCAGCAGCTTGGCCCCGGCGGGACCTACCCCGAGGACGCAGTATTTT.

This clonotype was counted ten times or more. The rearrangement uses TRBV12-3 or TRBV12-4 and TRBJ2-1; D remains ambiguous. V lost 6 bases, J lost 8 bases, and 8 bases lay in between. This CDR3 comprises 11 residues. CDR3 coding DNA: TGTGCCAGCAGCCGTGGGGATGAGCAGTTCTTC. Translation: CASSRGDEQFF.

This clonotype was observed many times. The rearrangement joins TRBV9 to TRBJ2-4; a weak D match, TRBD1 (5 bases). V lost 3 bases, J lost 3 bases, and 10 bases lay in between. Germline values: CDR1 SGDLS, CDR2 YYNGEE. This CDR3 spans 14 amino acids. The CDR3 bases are TGTGCCAGCAGCGCAGGACACAGCAAAAACATTCAGTACTTC. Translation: CASSAGHSKNIQYF.

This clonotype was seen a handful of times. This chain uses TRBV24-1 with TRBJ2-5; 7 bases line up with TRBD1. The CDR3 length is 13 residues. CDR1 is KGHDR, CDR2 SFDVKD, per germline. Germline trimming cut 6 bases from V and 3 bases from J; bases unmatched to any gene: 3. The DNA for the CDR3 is TGTGCCACCAGTTCCGGGACAGAAGAGACCCAGTACTTC. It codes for CATSSGTEETQYF.